A single sample is the source of the 15 T cell receptor beta chains below, sequenced in a study of blood T cell repertoires in COVID-19 (dated by TCRdb to 2020 to 2022). The method was the immunoSEQ multiplex PCR assay. TCRdb retrieved this table from immuneACCESS and kept in-frame rearrangements only. Not all clones are present; in checked studies, unresolved V genes account for under half, and no reason is known for the remainder. The sample table contains some 260,000 clones; only one count was recorded for about nine tenths of them. In total, the top ten clones hold around 6% of the sample. The source material was PBMCs or T cells enriched from blood (not recorded which). These receptors all come from a woman in her thirties with acute COVID-19.

CDR3 region: CASSQSPGLAGYNEQFF. The CDR3 DNA reads TGCGCCAGCAGCCAATCACCGGGACTAGCGGGATACAATGAGCAGTTCTTC. The chain carries TRBV4-3 and TRBJ2-1; TRBD2 matches at 13 bases. CDR3 size: 17 residues. Per the germline V gene, CDR1 is LGHNA and CDR2 is YSLEER. Trimming cost V 2 bases and J 4 bases; bases outside gene matches: 5.

This chain connects TRBV7-9 to TRBJ1-1; D is perhaps TRBD1 (6 bases). Germline V gene lookup returns CDR1 SEHNR and CDR2 FQNEAQ (reference sequence). This CDR3 contains 11 residues. Trimming shortened V by 5 bases and J by 7 bases, and 8 bases separated the two germline ends. The CDR3 DNA reads TGTGCCAGCAGCCGGACAGATGAAGCTTTCTTT. Its translation is CASSRTDEAFF.

The genes are TRBV3-1 (or the pseudogene TRBV3-2) and TRBJ2-7; a weak D match, TRBD1 (6 bases). Germline lookup yields CDR1 LGHDT and CDR2 YNNKEL (reference sequence). The ends were cut back, 2 bases at V and 3 bases at J, with 11 bases in the middle. CDR3 length: 14 amino acids. As DNA, the CDR3 is TGTGCCAGCAGCCAACTAGGACAGAGCTACGAGCAGTACTTC. Translated, it gives CASSQLGQSYEQYF.

V is TRBV28 and J is TRBJ2-3, with unresolved D. CDR3 length: 13 amino acids. The ends were cut back, 3 bases at V and 5 bases at J, with 9 bases in the middle. CDR1 and CDR2 from the germline V gene are MDHEN and SYDVKM. Written as DNA, the CDR3 is TGTGCCAGCAGTTTTACGGTCCTAGATACGCAGTATTTT. It translates to CASSFTVLDTQYF.

The gene calls are TRBV3-1 (or the pseudogene TRBV3-2) and TRBJ2-1, with a tentative D call TRBD2 (6 bases). Per germline, CDR1 LGHDT and CDR2 YNNKEL (reference sequence). V lost 0 bases and J lost 3, with 9 bases in between. This CDR3 is 15 amino acids long. The DNA of the CDR3 is TGTGCCAGCAGCCAAGAGCGGGGACGCTACAATGAGCAGTTCTTC. This encodes CASSQERGRYNEQFF.

J is TRBJ1-2 and V is TRBV9; 7 bases fit TRBD1. The CDR3 runs to 16 residues. Germline V CDR1 and CDR2: SGDLS, YYNGEE. The V and J ends lost 4 bases and 7 bases, in that order; junction bases with no gene match: 16. CDR3 amino acids: CASSQRKQGSTIGYTF. The CDR3 DNA reads as TGTGCCAGCAGCCAAAGGAAACAGGGGTCGACGATTGGCTACACCTTC.

V gene TRBV7-3 combines with J gene TRBJ1-1; D remains ambiguous. Trimming removed 4 bases at V and 2 bases at J, with 8 bases between. Germline CDR1 reads SGHTA; CDR2 reads FQGTGA. The CDR3 is made up of 13 amino acids. CDR3 protein: CASSSQFNTEAFF. CDR3 in DNA: TGTGCCAGCAGCTCCCAATTCAACACTGAAGCTTTCTTT.

This rearrangement joins TRBV28 to TRBJ1-4, with D unclear. CDR1 and CDR2 (germline): MDHEN, SYDVKM. The ends were cut back, 6 bases at V and 3 bases at J, with 8 bases in the middle. This CDR3 comprises 13 residues. The CDR3 DNA sequence: TGTGCCAGCAGCCCACAGCCTAATGAAAAACTGTTTTTT. Residues: CASSPQPNEKLFF.

CDR3 bases: TGTGCCAGCAGTTTGCGTGAGGGGACAGGAGCTTTCTTT. Its translation is CASSLREGTGAFF. This chain joins TRBV12-3 or TRBV12-4 and TRBJ1-1; 8 nucleotides match TRBD1. The CDR3 has 13 residues. V dropped 3 bases and J dropped 10; count of bases not matched to a gene: 7.

The DNA of the CDR3 is TGTGCCAGCAGCTCGGGACAGGGGAAAAGCAATCAGCCCCAGCATTTT. Amino acids: CASSSGQGKSNQPQHF. The chain recombines TRBV7-2 with TRBJ1-5, with 10 bases aligning to TRBD1. The germline V gene has CDR1 SGHTA and CDR2 FQGNSA. The CDR3 loop spans 16 amino acids. The ends lost 4 bases at V and 1 base at J; junction bases unmatched: 4.

The V and J genes are TRBV7-6 and TRBJ1-6; D is unresolved. The CDR3 length is 15 residues. With 2 bases removed from V and 5 bases from J, the gap between germline ends came to 10 bases. Per germline, CDR1 SGHVS and CDR2 FNYEAQ. CDR3 nucleotides: TGTGCCAGCAGCTTATGGAGCGGAAATAATTCACCCCTCCACTTT. It yields the protein CASSLWSGNNSPLHF.

V gene TRBV6-5 combines with J gene TRBJ2-7; a weak D match, TRBD2 (6 bases). Germline values: CDR1 MNHEY, CDR2 SVGAGI. V lost 2 bases and J 3 bases, leaving 14 bases between the germline ends. This CDR3 has 15 amino acids. Written as DNA, the CDR3 is TGTGCCAGCAGTTACAGGATCCCCGGGGGCTACGAGCAGTACTTC. Translated: CASSYRIPGGYEQYF.

In its sample, this clone was seen a few times. This chain uses TRBV7-8 with TRBJ1-5; D is perhaps TRBD1 (6 bases). The CDR3 sequence is 16 residues long. Trimming stripped 1 base from V and 2 bases from J, with 12 bases between. The germline V gene has CDR1 SGHVS and CDR2 FQNEAQ. CDR3 amino acids: CASSLVGGAGNQPQHF. The CDR3, as DNA: TGTGCCAGCAGCTTAGTAGGGGGGGCGGGCAATCAGCCCCAGCATTTT.

The CDR3 loop is CASSNGQGAGGYTF. The DNA for the CDR3 is TGTGCCAGCAGCAACGGACAGGGGGCTGGTGGCTACACCTTC. V and J are TRBV7-8 and TRBJ1-2; 11 bases fit TRBD1. Trimming removed 5 bases from V and 7 bases from J; junction bases left unmatched: 6. Per the germline V gene, CDR1 is SGHVS and CDR2 is FQNEAQ. The CDR3 runs 14 residues.

The V call is TRBV4-1, the J call TRBJ1-6, with D uncertain. Trimming stripped 0 bases from V and 8 bases from J, with 11 bases between. CDR1 and CDR2 (germline): MGHRA, YSYEKL. The CDR3 is 15 residues long. The DNA of the CDR3 is TGCGCCAGCAGCCAAGAAGAGAACTCGTATTCACCCCTCCACTTT. Its translation: CASSQEENSYSPLHF.